These 21 T cell receptor beta chains were all obtained from the same sample, sequenced in a study of shared clonotypes between healthy human individuals. CD45RO-negative cells were positively selected for CCR7, leaving out terminally differentiated effector memory CD45RA+ cells. TCRdb's table, derived via immunoSEQ multiplex PCR, lists solely in-frame clones and lacks some. In the table there are 760,000 or so clones, 90% to 98% of which are singletons. Sequenced sample: naive CD8+ T cells sorted from blood. These receptors came from a man younger than 45 in good health.

Note on this clone: Other DNA sequences in this sample translate to the same CDR3. V gene TRBV5-1 combines with J gene TRBJ2-7; the D gene is possibly TRBD2 (6 bases). The CDR3 loop spans 15 amino acids. Trimming took 0 bases from V and 0 from J, leaving 10 bases between them. Germline CDR1 is SGHRS and CDR2 is YFSETQ. CDR3 in DNA: TGCGCCAGCAGCTTGGTTGGAGGGAGCTCCTACGAGCAGTACTTC. Encoded protein: CASSLVGGSSYEQYF.

The gene calls are TRBV27 and TRBJ2-5; D may be TRBD1 (6 bases). There are 11 residues in the CDR3. Germline V gene sequence: CDR1 MNHEY, CDR2 SMNVEV (reference sequence). The ends were cut back, 11 bases at V and 5 bases at J, with 12 bases in the middle. The CDR3, as DNA: TGTGCCGTGTGGGGGCGGGAGACCCAGTACTTC. Amino acid sequence: CAVWGRETQYF.

V and J are TRBV4-2 and TRBJ2-2; 10 nucleotides line up with TRBD2. This CDR3 is 18 amino acids long. The V gene's germline CDR1 is LGHNA and CDR2 YNFKEQ. Germline trimming cut 3 bases from V and 5 bases from J; bases unmatched to any gene: 12. As DNA, the CDR3 is TGTGCCAGCAGCCAGTACCCGGGGCTAGCGGGAGAAACCGGGGAGCTGTTTTTT. Translating gives CASSQYPGLAGETGELFF.

This clone was counted once. The rearrangement joins TRBV6-6 to TRBJ2-1; 11 positions agree with TRBD2. The CDR3 covers 13 residues. V was clipped by 6 bases and J by 7 bases; unmatched bases: 2. The germline V gene encodes CDR1 MNHNY and CDR2 SVGAGI (reference sequence). In DNA, the CDR3 is TGTGCCAGCAGGGGACTAGCGGTTAATGAGCAGTTCTTC. This codes for CASRGLAVNEQFF.

The chain uses TRBV4-2 and TRBJ1-2; D is undetermined. Germline V gene lookup returns CDR1 LGHNA and CDR2 YNFKEQ. This CDR3 spans 18 amino acids. V was clipped by 1 base and J by 3 bases, with 21 bases between them. The CDR3 nucleotides are TGTGCCAGCAGCCAAGGGGGATTCGGAGTACCGACACACTATGGCTACACCTTC. It codes for CASSQGGFGVPTHYGYTF.

Only one count was recorded for this clone. The gene calls are TRBV25-1 and TRBJ1-5; D perhaps matches TRBD1 (5 bases). Germline CDR1 is MGHDK and CDR2 is SYGVNS. V lost 2 bases and J lost 2, with 10 bases in between. CDR3 size: 15 residues. In DNA form, the CDR3 reads TGTGCCAGCAGTGAACACGGGGACCGCAATCAGCCCCAGCATTTT. Translating gives CASSEHGDRNQPQHF.

The chain is built from TRBV7-6 and TRBJ2-7; 8 positions agree with TRBD1. V gave up 5 bases and J gave up 3 bases; unmatched junction bases: 9. Germline assignment: CDR1 SGHVS and CDR2 FNYEAQ. The CDR3 has 15 amino acids. The CDR3, as DNA: TGTGCCAGCAGCCCAGGACAGGGACTCGTCTACGAGCAGTACTTC. Amino acid sequence: CASSPGQGLVYEQYF.

The chain employs TRBV5-1 and TRBJ2-1, with 10 bases identical to TRBD2. With 0 bases clipped from V and 3 bases from J, the junction kept 6 bases outside the gene matches. CDR3 length: 17 amino acids. Germline CDR1 reads SGHRS; CDR2 reads YFSETQ. The CDR3 region has the DNA TGCGCCAGCAGCTTGGACACTAGCGGGGACCTCTACAATGAGCAGTTCTTC. This translates into CASSLDTSGDLYNEQFF.

V gene TRBV6-5 combines with J gene TRBJ2-1, with D possibly being TRBD1 (9 bases). CDR3 size: 16 residues. Germline V CDR1 and CDR2: MNHEY, SVGAGI. The V end lost 0 bases, the J end lost 9 bases, and 18 bases lay between the germline ends. The CDR3 DNA reads as TGTGCCAGCAGTTACTCCGGGACAGGGACTAGAGGTGAGCAGTTCTTC. It codes for CASSYSGTGTRGEQFF.

The V gene is TRBV29-1, the J gene TRBJ2-5, with D hard to call. The CDR3 covers 13 residues. Germline V gene lookup returns CDR1 SQVTM and CDR2 ANQGSEA. Trimming took off 1 base at V and 1 base at J, with 7 bases between the two ends. CDR3 in DNA: TGCAGCGTTGAAGGAGAGAGCCAAGAGACCCAGTACTTC. The encoded protein is CSVEGESQETQYF. The full variable domain, completed using reference TRBV29-1 and TRBJ2-5, is SAVISQKPSRDICQRGTSLTIQCQVDSQVTMMFWYRQQPGQSLTLIATANQGSEATYESGFVIDKFPISRPNLTFSTLTVSNMSPEDSSIYLCSVEGESQETQYFGPGTRLLVL.

The chain couples TRBV11-2 to TRBJ1-1; TRBD1 agrees at 11 bases. The CDR3 length is 15 residues. V shed 6 bases and J 5 bases; nucleotides not matched to a gene: 8. Germline values: CDR1 SGHAT, CDR2 FQNNGV. CDR3 in amino acids: CASRPGQGERTEAFF. The CDR3 DNA reads as TGTGCCAGCAGGCCGGGACAGGGGGAGAGAACTGAAGCTTTCTTT.

Comments on this clone: Other DNA sequences within the sample encode an identical CDR3. The chain recombines TRBV27 with TRBJ2-7; D ambiguous. CDR1 and CDR2 (germline): MNHEY, SMNVEV (reference sequence). This CDR3 is built from 12 residues. Trimming removed 2 bases at V and 1 base at J, with 3 bases between. The CDR3 coding sequence is TGTGCCAGCAGTTTAAATTCCTACGAGCAGTACTTC. This gives the protein CASSLNSYEQYF.

The chain recombines TRBV27 with TRBJ2-7; 9 nucleotides agree with TRBD1. The V gene's germline CDR1 is MNHEY and CDR2 SMNVEV (reference sequence). V lost 4 bases, J lost 6 bases, and 13 bases stayed unmatched. This CDR3 has 16 residues. In DNA, the CDR3 is TGTGCCAGCAGTTCCGCGGGACAGGGAAGGATTTTCGAGCAGTACTTC. Translated, it gives CASSSAGQGRIFEQYF.

The gene calls are TRBV5-6 and TRBJ2-6, with D unresolved. CDR3 length equals 13 residues. Germline V gene lookup returns CDR1 SGHDT and CDR2 YYEEEE. With 4 bases removed from V and 3 bases from J, the gap between germline ends came to 5 bases. CDR3 bases: TGTGCCAGCAGCCCGGTTGGGGCCAACGTCCTGACTTTC. Its translation is CASSPVGANVLTF.

Details on this clone: At one of its ends the junction is not consistent with the germline gene, which may arise from a read error. This chain uses TRBV2 with TRBJ2-5; no firm D call. The V gene's germline CDR1 is SNHLY and CDR2 FYNNEI. CDR3 length: 10 amino acids. The CDR3 reads CASREETQYF. The CDR3 nucleotides read TGTGCCAGCAGGGAAGAGACCCAGTACTTC.

The V gene is TRBV7-9, the J gene TRBJ1-1; D not resolved. The germline V gene encodes CDR1 SEHNR and CDR2 FQNEAQ (reference sequence). The CDR3 has 13 amino acids. Trimming removed 1 base at V and 4 bases at J, with 7 bases between. CDR3 sequence (DNA): TGTGCCAGCAGCTTAGAGGGTACCACTGAAGCTTTCTTT. Translation gives CASSLEGTTEAFF.

About this clone itself: Different DNA sequences within this sample yield the same CDR3. CDR3 nucleotide sequence: TGTGCCAGCAGCCCAACAGGCTACGAGCAGTACTTC. Its protein is CASSPTGYEQYF. The chain couples TRBV7-9 to TRBJ2-7, with D perhaps TRBD1 (5 bases). CDR3 size: 12 residues. Germline V gene lookup returns CDR1 SEHNR and CDR2 FQNEAQ (reference sequence). Trimming stripped 5 bases from V and 3 bases from J, with 8 bases between.

This rearrangement joins TRBV19 to TRBJ2-7; tentatively, D is TRBD1 (6 bases). The germline V gene has CDR1 LNHDA and CDR2 SQIVND (reference sequence). The CDR3 is 15 amino acids. V was clipped by 4 bases and J by 0 bases, with 13 bases between them. CDR3 nucleotide sequence: TGTGCCAGTAGTAAAGACAGGAGGAGCTCCTACGAGCAGTACTTC. It yields the protein CASSKDRRSSYEQYF. Full variable domain (missing parts from reference TRBV19 and TRBJ2-7): DGGITQSPKYLFRKEGQNVTLSCEQNLNHDAMYWYRQDPGQGLRLIYYSQIVNDFQKGDIAEGYSVSREKKESFPLTVTSAQKNPTAFYLCASSKDRRSSYEQYFGPGTRLTVT.

The rearrangement joins TRBV27 to TRBJ2-7; 9 nucleotides agree with TRBD2. CDR1 and CDR2 (germline): MNHEY, SMNVEV (reference sequence). The length of the CDR3 is 15 residues. Trimming took 4 bases from V and 0 from J; bases not matched to a gene: 4. Written as DNA, the CDR3 is TGTGCCAGCAGTTACGGACTAGCGAACTCCTACGAGCAGTACTTC. Residues: CASSYGLANSYEQYF.

V gene TRBV28 combines with J gene TRBJ1-4; unclear D gene. The CDR3 is 14 amino acids. The V end was cut by 6 bases, the J end by 4 bases, with 12 bases between. Germline CDR1 reads MDHEN; CDR2 reads SYDVKM. CDR3 coding DNA: TGTGCCAGCAGGCCTTCTTCTTATAATGAAAAACTGTTTTTT. Encoded protein: CASRPSSYNEKLFF.

The genes are TRBV7-8 and TRBJ2-1; D is perhaps TRBD1 (6 bases). With 5 bases removed from V and 10 bases from J, the gap between germline ends came to 12 bases. Germline lookup yields CDR1 SGHVS and CDR2 FQNEAQ. The CDR3 is 12 amino acids. The CDR3 sequence: CASSVPGQEQFF. DNA of the CDR3: TGTGCCAGCAGCGTCCCGGGACAAGAGCAGTTCTTC.